This T cell receptor (beta chain) derives from a study of shared clonotypes between healthy human individuals. Findings and limits, study-wide: How much donors shared clonotypes was expected to be affected by sequencing depth.

The table came from immunoSEQ multiplex PCR; TCRdb's copy has only in-frame clones and leaves some out. In the table there are 700,000 to 950,000 clones, just over 95% of which are singletons. Trimming removed 3 bases from V and 3 bases from J, with 9 bases in between. The CDR3 is 13 amino acids. The V gene's germline CDR1 is SNHLY and CDR2 FYNNEI. Selected positively for CCR7 and CD45RO-negative, naive CD8 cells excluded terminally differentiated effector memory CD45RA+ cells. Regarding this clone: Its antigen remains unidentified.

This receptor was obtained from a young man in good health. The sequenced material came from naive CD8+ T cells sorted from blood. J is TRBJ2-7 and V is TRBV2; maybe TRBD2 (6 bases). The CDR3 region has the DNA TGTGCCAGCAGTGAGGGGGGAGTCTACGAGCAGTACTTC. This codes for CASSEGGVYEQYF. The full variable domain, rest sourced from reference TRBV2 and TRBJ2-7, is EPEVTQTPSHQVTQMGQEVILRCVPISNHLYFYWYRQILGQKVEFLVSFYNNEISEKSEIFDDQFSVERPDGSNFTLKIRSTKLEDSAMYFCASSEGGVYEQYFGPGTRLTVT.